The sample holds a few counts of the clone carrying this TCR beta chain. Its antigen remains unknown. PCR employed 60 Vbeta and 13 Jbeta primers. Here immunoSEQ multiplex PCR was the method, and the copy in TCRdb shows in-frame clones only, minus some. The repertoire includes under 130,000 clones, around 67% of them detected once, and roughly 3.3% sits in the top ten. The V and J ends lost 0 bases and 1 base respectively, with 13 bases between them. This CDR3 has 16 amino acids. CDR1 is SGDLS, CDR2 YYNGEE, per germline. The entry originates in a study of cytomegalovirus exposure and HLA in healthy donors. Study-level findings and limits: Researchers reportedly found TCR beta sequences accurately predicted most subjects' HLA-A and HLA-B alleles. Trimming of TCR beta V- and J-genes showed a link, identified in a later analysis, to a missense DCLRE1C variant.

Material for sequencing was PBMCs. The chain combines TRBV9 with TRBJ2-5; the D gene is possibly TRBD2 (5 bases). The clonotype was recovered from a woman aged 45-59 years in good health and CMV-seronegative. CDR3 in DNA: TGTGCCAGCAGCGTAGGGGCGGTAGCGCCCCAAGAGACCCAGTACTTC. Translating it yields CASSVGAVAPQETQYF.